Presented here are 28 T cell receptor beta chains from one specimen sequenced in a study of blood T cell repertoires in COVID-19 (dated by TCRdb to about 2020). Library generation was performed with the immunoSEQ multiplex PCR assay. As stored in TCRdb, this immuneACCESS dataset retains in-frame rearrangements with V and J assigned. A fraction of the clones does not appear; measured against another copy, unresolved V genes explain less than half of the discrepancy, and the remainder lacks a known reason. The sample table lists around 89,000 clones, around 88% of them with a count of one. The top ten clones comprise over 0.35% of the sample. Sequenced material: peripheral blood. The source of these receptors is a man aged 55 to 69 with acute or convalescent COVID-19.

The V and J genes are TRBV5-1 and TRBJ1-2; D uncertain. CDR3 size: 14 residues. Germline-derived CDR1 and CDR2 are SGHRS and YFSETQ. Deletions cut 3 bases from V and 6 bases from J, with 15 bases between. CDR3 DNA: TGCGCCAGCAGCTCAGAAATCGGGAGGGATGGCTACACCTTC. Its protein is CASSSEIGRDGYTF.

The chain combines TRBV10-2 with TRBJ1-4; a weak D match, TRBD1 (6 bases). Germline values: CDR1 WSHSY, CDR2 SAAADI. V was trimmed by 0 bases and J by 4 bases, leaving 9 bases between them. The CDR3 covers 15 residues. The CDR3 sequence: CASSESGTNNEKLFF. The CDR3 DNA sequence: TGCGCCAGCAGTGAGTCGGGGACAAATAATGAAAAACTGTTTTTT.

This sequence joins TRBV21-1 and TRBJ2-7; TRBD2 is the table's D call, not checked against the DNA. TRBV21-1 counts as a pseudogene. The CDR3 runs 15 residues. The CDR3 protein is CASSRVGAGVCEQYF. DNA of the CDR3: TGTGCCAGCAGCAGGGTGGGAGCGGGAGTCTGCGAGCAGTACTTC.

The CDR3 loop reads CASSLVAAGGPSNEQYF. Here the CDR3 DNA reads TGTGCCAGCAGCTTAGTTGCGGCGGGAGGGCCCTCTAACGAGCAGTACTTC. The chain uses TRBV11-2 and TRBJ2-7; 9 bases match TRBD2. CDR1 is SGHAT and CDR2 is FQNNGV in the germline V gene. This CDR3 spans 17 amino acids. The ends lost 1 base at V and 5 bases at J; junction bases unmatched: 12.

This chain connects TRBV29-1 to TRBJ2-1, with 9 bases fitting TRBD1. Per germline, CDR1 SQVTM and CDR2 ANQGSEA. The J segment lost 10 bases and the V segment lost 5 bases, leaving 9 bases of the junction unmatched. This CDR3 spans 13 amino acids. Here the CDR3 DNA reads TGCAGCGTTCGGGGGACAGGGCTGGGGGAGCAGTTCTTC. This translates into CSVRGTGLGEQFF.

The chain joins TRBV6-5 to TRBJ2-7; possible D gene TRBD1, 5 bases. V was cut by 6 bases and J by 0 bases, with 15 bases left in between. CDR1 MNHEY and CDR2 SVGAGI come from the germline V gene. The CDR3 extends over 15 amino acids. The CDR3 coding sequence is TGTGCCAGCAGCCCCGGACACCTGAGCTCCTACGAGCAGTACTTC. Translated, it gives CASSPGHLSSYEQYF.

The chain uses TRBV5-4 and TRBJ2-2; 12 bases align to TRBD2. The J segment lost 4 bases and the V segment lost 4 bases, leaving 8 bases of the junction unmatched. Germline CDR1 reads SGHNT; CDR2 reads YYREEE (reference sequence). The CDR3 runs to 17 residues. This CDR3 is CASSPGLAGGSTGELFF. Written as DNA, the CDR3 is TGTGCCAGCAGCCCGGGCCTAGCGGGGGGGTCCACCGGGGAGCTGTTTTTT.

The J gene is TRBJ2-1, the V gene TRBV18, with TRBD2 identical over 10 bases. CDR3 size: 15 residues. The germline V gene has CDR1 KGHSH and CDR2 LQKENI. Germline trimming cut 0 bases from V and 5 bases from J; bases unmatched to any gene: 1. Here the CDR3 DNA reads TGTGCCAGCTCACCACCCACTAGCGGGAACAATGAGCAGTTCTTC. It translates to CASSPPTSGNNEQFF. The variable domain in full, with the rest retrieved from reference TRBV18 and TRBJ2-1, is NAGVMQNPRHLVRRRGQEARLRCSPMKGHSHVYWYRQLPEEGLKFMVYLQKENIIDESGMPKERFSAEFPKEGPSILRIQQVVRGDSAAYFCASSPPTSGNNEQFFGPGTRLTVL.

V is TRBV7-3 and J is TRBJ1-2; D remains ambiguous. Trimming removed 2 bases at V and 7 bases at J, with 11 bases between. The germline V gene encodes CDR1 SGHTA and CDR2 FQGTGA. The CDR3 is 13 residues long. The CDR3 DNA is TGTGCCAGCAGCTTAGGCCAGGCTACTGGCTACACCTTC. Translation: CASSLGQATGYTF.

This sequence joins TRBV7-8 and TRBJ1-5; D may be TRBD1 (6 bases). The CDR3 length is 16 residues. Germline-derived CDR1 and CDR2 are SGHVS and FQNEAQ. V lost 0 bases to trimming and J lost 4 bases, with 13 bases between them. The CDR3 reads CASSLAQGGVNQPQHF. DNA for the CDR3: TGTGCCAGCAGCTTAGCGCAAGGGGGGGTAAATCAGCCCCAGCATTTT.

This chain uses TRBV6-5 with TRBJ1-2; the match to TRBD1 covers 9 bases. V was pared by 0 bases and J by 8 bases, with 1 base of the junction left unmatched. From germline, CDR1 is MNHEY and CDR2 SVGAGI. This CDR3 is 13 amino acids long. CDR3: CASSYSDRGGYTF. For the CDR3, the DNA is TGTGCCAGCAGTTACTCGGACAGGGGCGGCTACACCTTC.

The chain couples TRBV28 to TRBJ2-6; the match to TRBD1 covers 8 bases. After removal of 6 bases from V and 2 bases from J, the junction contained 12 bases not matched to a gene. Germline CDR1 is MDHEN and CDR2 is SYDVKM. This CDR3 is built from 18 residues. The CDR3 sequence: CASSYLGQGVPGANVLTF. CDR3 sequence (DNA): TGTGCCAGCAGCTACCTCGGACAGGGTGTTCCTGGGGCCAACGTCCTGACTTTC.

The chain employs TRBV27 and TRBJ2-3; 8 bases agree with TRBD1. In germline, CDR1 is MNHEY, CDR2 SMNVEV (reference sequence). This CDR3 is built from 13 residues. Trimming removed 11 bases from V and 2 bases from J; junction bases left unmatched: 6. The DNA of the CDR3 is TGTGCCGCAGGGGGCCCTCACACAGATACGCAGTATTTT. The encoded protein is CAAGGPHTDTQYF.

The chain has TRBV19 and TRBJ2-3, with 9 bases lining up with TRBD2. With 3 bases clipped from V and 5 bases from J, the junction kept 6 bases outside the gene matches. Germline lookup yields CDR1 LNHDA and CDR2 SQIVND (reference sequence). This CDR3 comprises 15 residues. CDR3 sequence (DNA): TGTGCCAGTAGTATGAGAGCGGGGGGTCAAGATACGCAGTATTTT. This gives the protein CASSMRAGGQDTQYF.

This chain links TRBV6-5 with TRBJ1-1; 7 positions agree with TRBD1. The CDR3 runs 15 residues. V lost 6 bases, J lost 8 bases, and 15 bases stayed unmatched. The germline V gene has CDR1 MNHEY and CDR2 SVGAGI. The CDR3 nucleotides are TGTGCCAGCAGCTTGAAGGGTGGAGGGGGCGCCGAAGCTTTCTTT. This codes for CASSLKGGGGAEAFF.

This clone was seen only a few times. J is TRBJ1-4 and V is TRBV6-1; 8 nucleotides align to TRBD1. The CDR3 sequence is 17 residues long. From germline, CDR1 is MNHNS and CDR2 SASEGT. V gave up 4 bases and J gave up 3 bases; unmatched junction bases: 10. The DNA of the CDR3 is TGTGCCAGCAGTGGGGTGGACAGGGTCCGAGCTAATGAAAAACTGTTTTTT. The encoded protein is CASSGVDRVRANEKLFF.

The CDR3 DNA reads as TGTGCCAGCAGCTTAGCCTCCCCGGGGGGCACAGATACGCAGTATTTT. Translated: CASSLASPGGTDTQYF. The V gene is TRBV7-3, the J gene TRBJ2-3, with D maybe TRBD2 (6 bases). This CDR3 is 16 amino acids long. V was cut by 2 bases and J by 1 base, with 13 bases left in between. Germline CDR1 is SGHTA and CDR2 is FQGTGA.

CDR3 bases: TGTGCCAGCTCATTGGAAGGGGGCTCCAACTATGGCTACACCTTC. Protein sequence: CASSLEGGSNYGYTF. This chain links TRBV18 with TRBJ1-2, with TRBD1 matching over 7 bases. CDR3 length: 15 residues. Germline CDR1 reads KGHSH; CDR2 reads LQKENI. After removal of 5 bases from V and 2 bases from J, the junction contained 8 bases not matched to a gene.

The V call is TRBV28, the J call TRBJ1-5; the D gene is possibly TRBD1 (6 bases). Germline V gene sequence: CDR1 MDHEN, CDR2 SYDVKM. Trimming stripped 1 base from V and 7 bases from J, with 11 bases between. This CDR3 comprises 14 residues. The DNA of the CDR3 is TGTGCCAGCAGTTTATCAGGGGTCGGGCAGCCCCAGCATTTT. Its protein is CASSLSGVGQPQHF. Filled out from reference TRBV28 and TRBJ1-5, the complete variable domain reads DVKVTQSSRYLVKRTGEKVFLECVQDMDHENMFWYRQDPGLGLRLIYFSYDVKMKEKGDIPEGYSVSREKKERFSLILESASTNQTSMYLCASSLSGVGQPQHFGDGTRLSIL.

The chain is built from TRBV7-3 and TRBJ2-2, with a weak D call TRBD2 (6 bases). Trimming removed 3 bases at V and 4 bases at J, with 15 bases between. Germline V lookup: CDR1 SGHTA, CDR2 FQGTGA. The CDR3 contains 16 residues. In DNA, the CDR3 is TGTGCCAGCAGCTTCGGAGAAAGGGGAGGCACCGGGGAGCTGTTTTTT. This sequence encodes CASSFGERGGTGELFF. The variable domain in full, with the rest retrieved from reference TRBV7-3 and TRBJ2-2, is GAGVSQTPSNKVTEKGKYVELRCDPISGHTALYWYRQSLGQGPEFLIYFQGTGAADDSGLPNDRFFAVRPEGSVSTLKIQRTERGDSAVYLCASSFGERGGTGELFFGEGSRLTVL.

The V gene is TRBV6-5, the J gene TRBJ2-1, with TRBD2 matching 7 bases. V trimming: 4 bases; J trimming: 5 bases; junction bases outside the gene matches: 11. This CDR3 is built from 16 residues. Germline assignment: CDR1 MNHEY and CDR2 SVGAGI. The CDR3, as DNA: TGTGCCAGCAGTTCCTTGGCGGGAGCTTTCGACAATGAGCAGTTCTTC. This encodes CASSSLAGAFDNEQFF.

This clone was seen a handful of times. The DNA for the CDR3 is TGTGCCAGTGGAGGAGTAGGGTCCTACGAGCAGTACTTC. It encodes CASGGVGSYEQYF. This chain joins TRBV2 and TRBJ2-7; D is perhaps TRBD2 (5 bases). Between the trimmed V and J ends, which lost 9 bases and 1 base, there was a span of 13 bases. From germline, CDR1 is SNHLY and CDR2 FYNNEI. This CDR3 is 13 amino acids long.

The chain employs TRBV29-1 and TRBJ2-7; 7 bases are a match to TRBD1. The CDR3 spans 14 residues. The ends lost 7 bases at V and 0 bases at J; junction bases unmatched: 9. Germline CDR1 reads SQVTM; CDR2 reads ANQGSEA. The CDR3: CSAKTGTDSYEQYF. In DNA, the CDR3 is TGCAGCGCAAAAACCGGGACAGACTCCTACGAGCAGTACTTC.

The chain combines TRBV30 with TRBJ2-3; 7 nucleotides match TRBD2. From germline, CDR1 is GTSNPN and CDR2 SVGIG (reference sequence). J lost 2 bases, V lost 0 bases, and 8 bases had no gene match. This CDR3 is built from 16 residues. CDR3: CAWSVLGRGNTDTQYF. The CDR3 nucleotides are TGTGCCTGGAGTGTACTTGGGCGGGGGAACACAGATACGCAGTATTTT.

With regard to this clone: The junction departs from the called germline gene at one end, perhaps through a read error. The gene calls are TRBV5-1 and TRBJ2-2, with D possibly being TRBD1 (5 bases). Germline lookup yields CDR1 SGHRS and CDR2 YFSETQ. The CDR3 extends over 15 amino acids. This CDR3 is CASTLRAGNTRELFF. The CDR3 DNA is TGCGCCAGCACCCTCAGGGCAGGGAACACCAGGGAGCTGTTTTTT.

As concerns this clone: The junction departs from the called germline gene at one end, perhaps through a read error. In nucleotides, the CDR3 is TGTGCCAGCAGTATATCAGGGAGAAGCAATCAGCCCCAGCATTTT. Protein product: CASSISGRSNQPQHF. The gene calls are TRBV27 and TRBJ1-5; D perhaps matches TRBD1 (5 bases). This CDR3 has 15 amino acids. The V gene's germline CDR1 is MNHEY and CDR2 SMNVEV (reference sequence).

The rearrangement links TRBV2 to TRBJ1-4, with D maybe TRBD1 (6 bases). With 5 bases removed from V and 5 bases from J, the gap between germline ends came to 15 bases. This CDR3 spans 15 amino acids. The germline V gene encodes CDR1 SNHLY and CDR2 FYNNEI. CDR3 coding DNA: TGTGCCAGCAGTCGATTGGGACAAGCGAATGAAAAACTGTTTTTT. Encoded protein: CASSRLGQANEKLFF.

The chain carries TRBV30 and TRBJ1-1, with D possibly matching TRBD1 (6 bases). This CDR3 region has 14 residues. Per the germline V gene, CDR1 is GTSNPN and CDR2 is SVGIG (reference sequence). Trimming pared 2 bases from V and 2 bases from J, leaving 12 bases between. CDR3 region: CAWSPQGRNTEAFF. As DNA, the CDR3 is TGTGCCTGGAGTCCCCAGGGGCGTAACACTGAAGCTTTCTTT.